This entry lists 4 T cell receptor beta chains sequenced from one sample in a study of T cell responses to AZD1222 COVID-19 vaccine. Assay: immunoSEQ multiplex PCR; the TCRdb copy retains only in-frame clones and omits some. The sample consists of roughly 190,000 clones, approximately 91% of them appearing once. The starting material was peripheral blood, obtained on day 0 of AZD1222 vaccination. The source is an adult in good health.

The chain's CDR3 is CASSQDKTYRETDTQYF. The CDR3 DNA is TGTGCCAGCAGCCAAGACAAGACCTACCGAGAAACAGATACGCAGTATTTT. The chain carries TRBV14 and TRBJ2-3; D is undetermined. V shed 0 bases and J shed 3 bases, with 16 bases lying between them. Per germline, CDR1 SGHDN and CDR2 FVKESK. This CDR3 spans 17 amino acids. The full variable domain, completed using reference TRBV14 and TRBJ2-3, is EAGVTQFPSHSVIEKGQTVTLRCDPISGHDNLYWYRRVMGKEIKFLLHFVKESKQDESGMPNNRFLAERTGGTYSTLKVQPAELEDSGVYFCASSQDKTYRETDTQYFGPGTRLTVL.

The V call is TRBV10-2, the J call TRBJ1-2; TRBD1 matches 10 bases. The ends lost 5 bases at V and 7 bases at J; junction bases unmatched: 13. Germline loops: CDR1 WSHSY, CDR2 SAAADI. The CDR3 runs to 16 residues. The CDR3 loop is CASSFAPGQGIGGYTF. Here the CDR3 DNA reads TGCGCCAGCAGTTTTGCACCGGGACAGGGGATTGGTGGCTACACCTTC.

This chain connects TRBV7-2 to TRBJ1-5, with a possible D match to TRBD1 (6 bases). This CDR3 comprises 16 residues. The V end lost 4 bases, the J end lost 0 bases, and 13 bases lay between the germline ends. Germline V gene lookup returns CDR1 SGHTA and CDR2 FQGNSA. The CDR3 is CASSSTGRDSNQPQHF. DNA for the CDR3: TGTGCCAGCAGCTCAACAGGGCGCGATAGCAATCAGCCCCAGCATTTT.

CDR3 nucleotide sequence: TGTGCCAGCAAACGAGGGAATCAGCCCCAGCATTTT. It codes for CASKRGNQPQHF. This chain uses TRBV12-3 or TRBV12-4 with TRBJ1-5, with D unresolved. V lost 7 bases and J 4 bases, leaving 8 bases between the germline ends. This CDR3 is 12 amino acids long.